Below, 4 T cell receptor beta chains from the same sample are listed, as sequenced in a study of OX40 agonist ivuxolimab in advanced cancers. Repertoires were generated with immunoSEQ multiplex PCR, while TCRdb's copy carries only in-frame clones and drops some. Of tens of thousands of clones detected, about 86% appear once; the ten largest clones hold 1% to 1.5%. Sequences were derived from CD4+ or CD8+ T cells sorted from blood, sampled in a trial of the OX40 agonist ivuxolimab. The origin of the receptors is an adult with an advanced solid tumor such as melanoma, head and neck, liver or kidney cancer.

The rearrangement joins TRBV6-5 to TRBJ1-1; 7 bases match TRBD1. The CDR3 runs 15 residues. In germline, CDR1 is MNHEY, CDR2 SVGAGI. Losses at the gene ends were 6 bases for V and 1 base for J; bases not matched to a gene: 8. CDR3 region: CASRGDSRQNTEAFF. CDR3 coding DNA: TGTGCCAGCAGAGGGGACAGTAGGCAGAACACTGAAGCTTTCTTT.

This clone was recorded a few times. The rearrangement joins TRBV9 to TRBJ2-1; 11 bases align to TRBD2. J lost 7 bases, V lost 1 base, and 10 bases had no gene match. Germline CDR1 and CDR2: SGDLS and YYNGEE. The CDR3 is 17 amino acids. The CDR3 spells CASSVSLGTSGLNEQFF. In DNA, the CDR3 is TGTGCCAGCAGCGTATCGTTGGGGACTAGCGGCCTTAATGAGCAGTTCTTC.

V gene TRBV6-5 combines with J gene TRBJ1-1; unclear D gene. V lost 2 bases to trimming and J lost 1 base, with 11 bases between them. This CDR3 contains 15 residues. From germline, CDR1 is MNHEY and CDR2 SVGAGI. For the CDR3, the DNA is TGTGCCAGCAGTTACGAGGCCATATCGAACACTGAAGCTTTCTTT. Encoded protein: CASSYEAISNTEAFF.

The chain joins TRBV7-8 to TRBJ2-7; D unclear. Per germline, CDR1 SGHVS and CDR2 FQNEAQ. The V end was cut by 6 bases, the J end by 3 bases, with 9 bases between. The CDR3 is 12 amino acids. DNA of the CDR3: TGTGCCAGCAGGGCGACTCGCTACGAGCAGTACTTC. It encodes CASRATRYEQYF.